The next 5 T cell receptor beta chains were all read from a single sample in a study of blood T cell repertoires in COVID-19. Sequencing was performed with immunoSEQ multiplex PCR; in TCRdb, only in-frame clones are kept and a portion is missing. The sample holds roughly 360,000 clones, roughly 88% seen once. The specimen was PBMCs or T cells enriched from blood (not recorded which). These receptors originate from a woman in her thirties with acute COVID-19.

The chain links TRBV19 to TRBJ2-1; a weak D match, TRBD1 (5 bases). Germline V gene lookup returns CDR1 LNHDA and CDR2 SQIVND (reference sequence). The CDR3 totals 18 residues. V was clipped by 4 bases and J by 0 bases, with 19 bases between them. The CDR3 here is CASSTRKQVSGSYNEQFF. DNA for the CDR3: TGTGCCAGTAGTACCCGAAAACAGGTATCCGGCTCCTACAATGAGCAGTTCTTC.

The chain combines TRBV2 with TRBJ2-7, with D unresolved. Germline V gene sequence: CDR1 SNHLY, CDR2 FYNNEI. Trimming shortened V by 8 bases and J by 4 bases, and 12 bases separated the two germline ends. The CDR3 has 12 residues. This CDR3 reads CASSRNVYEQYF. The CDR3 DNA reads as TGTGCCAGCTCCAGAAATGTTTACGAGCAGTACTTC.

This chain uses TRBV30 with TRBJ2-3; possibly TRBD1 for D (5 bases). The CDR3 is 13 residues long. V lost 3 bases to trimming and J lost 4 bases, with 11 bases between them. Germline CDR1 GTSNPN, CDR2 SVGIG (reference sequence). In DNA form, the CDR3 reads TGTGCCTGGAGAGGGGTAGGCTCAGATACGCAGTATTTT. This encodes CAWRGVGSDTQYF. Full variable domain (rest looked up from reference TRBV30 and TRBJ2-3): SQTIHQWPATLVQPVGSPLSLECTVEGTSNPNLYWYRQAAGRGLQLLFYSVGIGQISSEVPQNLSASRPQDRQFILSSKKLLLSDSGFYLCAWRGVGSDTQYFGPGTRLTVL.

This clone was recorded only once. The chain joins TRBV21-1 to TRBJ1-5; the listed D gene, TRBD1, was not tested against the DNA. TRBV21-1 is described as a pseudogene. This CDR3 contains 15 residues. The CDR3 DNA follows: TGTGCCAGCAGCAAAGTGGCAGGGTACAATCAGCCCCAGCATTTT. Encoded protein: CASSKVAGYNQPQHF.

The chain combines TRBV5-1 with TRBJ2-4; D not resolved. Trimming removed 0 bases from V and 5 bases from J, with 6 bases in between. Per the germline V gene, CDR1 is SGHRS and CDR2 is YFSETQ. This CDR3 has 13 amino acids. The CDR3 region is CASSLAPENIQYF. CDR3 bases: TGCGCCAGCAGCTTGGCCCCGGAAAACATTCAGTACTTC.